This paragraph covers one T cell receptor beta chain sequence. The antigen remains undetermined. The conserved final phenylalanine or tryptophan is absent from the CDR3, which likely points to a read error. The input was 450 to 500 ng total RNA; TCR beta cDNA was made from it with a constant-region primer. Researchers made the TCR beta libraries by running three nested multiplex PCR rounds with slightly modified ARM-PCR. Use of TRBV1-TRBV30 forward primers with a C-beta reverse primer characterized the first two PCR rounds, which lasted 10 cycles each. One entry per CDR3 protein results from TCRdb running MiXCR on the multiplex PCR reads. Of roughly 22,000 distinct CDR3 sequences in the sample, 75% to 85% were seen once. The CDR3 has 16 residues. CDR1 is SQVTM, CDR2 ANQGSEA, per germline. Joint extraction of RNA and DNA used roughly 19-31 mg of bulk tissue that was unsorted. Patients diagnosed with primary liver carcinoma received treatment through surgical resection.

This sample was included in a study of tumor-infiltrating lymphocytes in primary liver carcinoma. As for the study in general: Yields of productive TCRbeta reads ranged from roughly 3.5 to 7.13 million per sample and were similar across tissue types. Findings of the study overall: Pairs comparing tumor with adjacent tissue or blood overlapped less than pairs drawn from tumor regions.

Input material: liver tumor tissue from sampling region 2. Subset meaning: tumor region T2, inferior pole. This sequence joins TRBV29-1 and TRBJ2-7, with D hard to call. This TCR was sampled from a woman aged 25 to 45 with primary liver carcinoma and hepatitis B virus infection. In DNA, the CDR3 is TGTAGTGTTGAAGTCCTGGGTCGGGCTTACTCCTACGAGCAGTACTTA. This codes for CSVEVLGRAYSYEQYL.